This TCR beta chain is drawn from a study of beta chain features in type 1 diabetes. Study outcomes and limitations: The study found fewer insertions and more deletions at VDJ junctions in type 1 diabetes patients. Shorter TCRB CDR3s, moderately but significantly so, were found in Type 1 diabetes patients in all four CD4+ subsets.

TCRB transcripts that were expressed got sequenced, as all of the isolated RNA had been reverse transcribed. An average around 3.5 million reads came from naive, central memory and regulatory T cell samples. Clones were read by immunoSEQ multiplex PCR, and TCRdb kept only the in-frame ones, dropping some. Altogether approximately 600,000 clones are present, around 12% being singletons, with the ten largest covering approximately 0.11%. This clone appeared a few times. Its antigen is undetermined. The CDR3 runs 14 residues. CDR1 is LNHDA, CDR2 SQIVND, per germline (reference sequence). Unmatched junction bases numbered 4, after V lost 6 bases and J lost 3 bases. All of the sorted populations showed purity greater than 95%.

The sample comprised naive CD4+ T cells from blood. The chain employs TRBV19 and TRBJ1-5; 8 positions agree with TRBD1. The sequence was collected from a man younger than 40 with type 1 diabetes. The CDR3: CASRTGAANQPQHF. DNA for the CDR3: TGTGCCAGTAGGACAGGGGCTGCCAATCAGCCCCAGCATTTT.